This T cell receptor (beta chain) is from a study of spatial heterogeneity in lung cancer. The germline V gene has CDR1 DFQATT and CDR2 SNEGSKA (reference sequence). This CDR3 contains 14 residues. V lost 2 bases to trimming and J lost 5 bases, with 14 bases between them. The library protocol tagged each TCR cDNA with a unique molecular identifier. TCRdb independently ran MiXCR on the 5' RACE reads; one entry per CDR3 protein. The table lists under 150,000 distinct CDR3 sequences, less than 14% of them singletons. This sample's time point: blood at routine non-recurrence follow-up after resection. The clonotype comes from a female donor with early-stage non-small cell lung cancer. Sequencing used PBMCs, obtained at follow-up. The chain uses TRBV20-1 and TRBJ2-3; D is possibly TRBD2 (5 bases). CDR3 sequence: CSARKTLGKDTQYF. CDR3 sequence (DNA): TGCAGTGCTAGAAAGACTCTCGGGAAAGATACGCAGTATTTT.